This T cell receptor beta chain came from a study of response to subunit inactivated influenza vaccine (dated by TCRdb to the late 2010s). General notes on the study: Deep quantitative profiling of the T cell receptor repertoire was used in the study to follow responses to a trivalent subunit inactivated influenza vaccine. What the study reported, not specific to this receptor: The authors suggested that each seasonal influenza vaccination may recruit only a limited number of new T cells.

Preparation of the library involved RT-PCR. The sequencer listed for this sample is Illumina HiSeq 2500. TCRdb reran the public reads through fastp at Q25 and MiXCR, keeping productive beta chains. Identical CDR3 protein sequences are pooled into one entry, listed with their most common genes and DNA. This sample gives hundreds of thousands of distinct CDR3 sequences in total; 18% of them show up just once. The ten top clones hold roughly 11% of the sample. Trimming takes 2 bases from V and 7 bases from J, and the germline ends sit 9 bases apart. CDR1 and CDR2 are drawn from the germline V gene: SGHRS, YFSETQ. The CDR3 measures 12 amino acids from cysteine to phenylalanine. The sequence is cut down to CDR3 DNA, 36 bases in frame from base 1. Notes on this clonotype: Its antigen is currently not known. Base quality data are lacking; no much larger clone is found one base away.

Sequenced material: PBMCs from blood, taken 4 to 6 days after vaccination. The receptor was derived from a man aged 50-60 years who received an inactivated influenza vaccine. Donor details come from another sample of the same person, matched by shared clones. In this chain, TRBV5-1 is recombined with TRBJ1-1; the D gene lacks a confident call. The CDR3 in this case is CASSLQADEAFF. The DNA reads as follows: TGCGCCAGCAGCTTACAAGCCGATGAAGCTTTCTTT.